This is a list of T cell receptor beta chains from one sample in a study of metastatic and nonmetastatic thyroid tumors. Through MiXCR, TCRdb re-clonotyped the PCR reads. The sample lists more than 13,000 clones; 9.5% to 15% were seen once. Input material: blood. Receptor source: a female donor with papillary thyroid cancer or a benign thyroid nodule (not recorded which). Some clones in this sample may be carry-over from other donors' samples. Each CDR3 is given with its conserved first and last residue. D genes are given only for firm matches. For some rows the clone size is stated as once, few or many, or as a class when expanded; others skip it.

clone_size	j_call	d_call	v_call	cdr3_aa	cdr3_nt
medium-sized	TRBJ1-6	-	TRBV19	CASSTTRRSPLHF	TGTGCCAGTAGTACGACCAGGCGTTCACCCCTCCACTTT
medium-sized	TRBJ2-1	TRBD1	TRBV6-5	CASSYEETGGFEQFF	TGTGCCAGCAGTTACGAAGAGACAGGGGGCTTTGAGCAGTTCTTC
many	TRBJ2-2	-	TRBV5-1	CASRIRNPNTGELFF	TGCGCCAGCAGGATCCGGAACCCGAACACCGGGGAGCTGTTTTTT
many	TRBJ1-1	-	TRBV3-1	CASSQEGVAEAFF	TGTGCCAGCAGCCAAGAGGGAGTCGCTGAAGCTTTCTTT
many	TRBJ2-3	TRBD2	TRBV13	CASSPTGWGGETSTDTQYF	TGTGCCAGCAGCCCCACCGGTTGGGGGGGAGAAACTAGCACAGATACGCAGTATTTT
many	TRBJ2-2	-	TRBV7-9	CASSLEGLDRFF	TGTGCCAGCAGCTTAGAAGGTCTGGATCGGTTTTTT
many	TRBJ2-5	TRBD2	TRBV6-1	CASSSLAGGQETQYF	TGTGCCAGCAGTTCCCTAGCGGGGGGCCAAGAGACCCAGTACTTC
many	TRBJ2-2	TRBD1	TRBV2	CASRTGEHTGELFF	TGTGCCAGCCGGACAGGGGAGCACACCGGGGAGCTGTTTTTT
-	TRBJ1-6	TRBD1	TRBV6-1	CASSGTANNSPLHF	TGTGCCAGCAGCGGGACAGCAAACAATTCACCCCTCCACTTT
many	TRBJ2-7	TRBD1	TRBV20-1	CSASSGQGGYEQYF	TGCAGTGCTAGCTCCGGACAGGGAGGCTACGAGCAGTACTTC